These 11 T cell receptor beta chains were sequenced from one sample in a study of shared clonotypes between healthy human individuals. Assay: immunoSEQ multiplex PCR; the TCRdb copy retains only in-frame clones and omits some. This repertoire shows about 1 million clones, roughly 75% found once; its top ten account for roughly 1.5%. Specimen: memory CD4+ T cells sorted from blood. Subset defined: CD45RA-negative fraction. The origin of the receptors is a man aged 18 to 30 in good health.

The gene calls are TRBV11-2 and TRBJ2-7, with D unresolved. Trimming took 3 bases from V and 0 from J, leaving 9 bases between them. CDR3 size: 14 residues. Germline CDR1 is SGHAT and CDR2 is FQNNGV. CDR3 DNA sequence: TGTGCCAGCAGCTTTATGATGGGCTCCTACGAGCAGTACTTC. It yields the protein CASSFMMGSYEQYF.

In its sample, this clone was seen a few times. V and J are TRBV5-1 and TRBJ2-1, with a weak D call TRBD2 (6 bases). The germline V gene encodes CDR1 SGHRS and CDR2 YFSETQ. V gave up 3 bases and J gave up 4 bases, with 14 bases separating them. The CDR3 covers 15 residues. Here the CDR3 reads CASSSDGGTYNEQFF. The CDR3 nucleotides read TGCGCCAGCAGCTCCGACGGCGGGACTTACAATGAGCAGTTCTTC.

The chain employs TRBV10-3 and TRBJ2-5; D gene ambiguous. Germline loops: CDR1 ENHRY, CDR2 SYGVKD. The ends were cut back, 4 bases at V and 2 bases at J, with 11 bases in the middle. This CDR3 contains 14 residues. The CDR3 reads CAISVKETQETQYF. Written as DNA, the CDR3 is TGTGCCATCAGTGTAAAGGAGACTCAAGAGACCCAGTACTTC.

The CDR3 sequence is CASSEWAGGQNSPLHF. As DNA, the CDR3 is TGTGCCAGCAGTGAATGGGCTGGGGGGCAGAATTCACCCCTCCACTTT. The chain carries TRBV2 and TRBJ1-6, with TRBD1 as a possible D gene (6 bases). V lost 2 bases and J 7 bases, leaving 15 bases between the germline ends. The germline CDR1 and CDR2 sequences are SNHLY and FYNNEI. This CDR3 has 16 amino acids.

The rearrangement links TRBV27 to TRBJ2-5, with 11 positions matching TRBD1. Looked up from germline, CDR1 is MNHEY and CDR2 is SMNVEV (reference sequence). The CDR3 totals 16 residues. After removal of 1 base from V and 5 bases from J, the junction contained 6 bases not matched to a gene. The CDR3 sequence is CASSLFRTGGIETQYF. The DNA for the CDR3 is TGTGCCAGCAGTTTATTTCGGACAGGGGGCATTGAGACCCAGTACTTC.

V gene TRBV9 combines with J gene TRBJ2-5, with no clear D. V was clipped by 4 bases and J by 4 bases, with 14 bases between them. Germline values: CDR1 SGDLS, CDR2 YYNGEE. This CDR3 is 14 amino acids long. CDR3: CASSLAPKGETQYF. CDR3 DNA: TGTGCCAGCAGCCTTGCGCCGAAGGGAGAGACCCAGTACTTC. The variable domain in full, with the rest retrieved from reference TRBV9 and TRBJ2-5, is DSGVTQTPKHLITATGQRVTLRCSPRSGDLSVYWYQQSLDQGLQFLIQYYNGEERAKGNILERFSAQQFPDLHSELNLSSLELGDSALYFCASSLAPKGETQYFGPGTRLLVL.

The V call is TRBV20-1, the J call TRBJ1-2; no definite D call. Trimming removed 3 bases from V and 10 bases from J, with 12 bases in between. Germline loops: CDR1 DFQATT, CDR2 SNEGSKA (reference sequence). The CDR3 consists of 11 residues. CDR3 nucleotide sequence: TGCAGTGCTAGTCAGGAGGTGGTCTACACCTTC. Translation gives CSASQEVVYTF.

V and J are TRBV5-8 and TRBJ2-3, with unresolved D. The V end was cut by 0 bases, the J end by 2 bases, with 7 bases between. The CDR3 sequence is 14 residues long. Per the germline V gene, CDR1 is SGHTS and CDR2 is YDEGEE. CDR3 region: CASSLDSTTDTQYF. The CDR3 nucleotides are TGTGCCAGCAGCTTGGACTCGACCACAGATACGCAGTATTTT.

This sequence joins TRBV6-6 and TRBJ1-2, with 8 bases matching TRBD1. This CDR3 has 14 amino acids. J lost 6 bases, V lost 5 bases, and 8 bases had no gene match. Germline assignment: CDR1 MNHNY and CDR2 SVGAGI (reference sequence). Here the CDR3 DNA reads TGTGCCAGCAGTGGTAAGGACAGGGCTCATGGCTACACCTTC. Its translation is CASSGKDRAHGYTF.

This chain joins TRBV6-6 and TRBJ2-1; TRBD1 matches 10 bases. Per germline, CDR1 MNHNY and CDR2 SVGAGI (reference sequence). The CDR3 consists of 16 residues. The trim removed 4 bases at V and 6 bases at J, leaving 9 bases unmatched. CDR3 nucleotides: TGTGCCAGCAGTTCCGTCCGGGACAGGGGATTCAATGAGCAGTTCTTC. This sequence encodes CASSSVRDRGFNEQFF.

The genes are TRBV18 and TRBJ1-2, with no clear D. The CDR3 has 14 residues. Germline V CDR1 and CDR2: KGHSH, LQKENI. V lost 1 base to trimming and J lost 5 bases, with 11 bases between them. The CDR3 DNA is TGTGCCAGCTCACCACTCGGGGAAACTTATGGCTACACCTTC. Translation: CASSPLGETYGYTF. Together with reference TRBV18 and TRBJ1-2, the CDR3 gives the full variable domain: NAGVMQNPRHLVRRRGQEARLRCSPMKGHSHVYWYRQLPEEGLKFMVYLQKENIIDESGMPKERFSAEFPKEGPSILRIQQVVRGDSAAYFCASSPLGETYGYTFGSGTRLTVV.